The 14 T cell receptor beta chains below were found in one sample sequenced in a study of blood T cell repertoires in COVID-19. Repertoires were generated with immunoSEQ multiplex PCR, while TCRdb's copy carries only in-frame clones and drops some. The sample lists fewer than 500,000 clones, around 88% occurring once. Sequenced material: peripheral blood. These receptors were taken from a woman aged 30 to 39 with acute or convalescent COVID-19.

V gene TRBV4-1 combines with J gene TRBJ1-6; weak D call: TRBD1 (6 bases). Trimming pared 3 bases from V and 9 bases from J, leaving 18 bases between. Germline CDR1 MGHRA, CDR2 YSYEKL. The CDR3 has 16 amino acids. The CDR3 spells CASSHLTGQPGSPLHF. As DNA, the CDR3 is TGCGCCAGCAGCCACCTCACTGGACAGCCAGGTTCACCCCTCCACTTT.

The J gene is TRBJ1-2, the V gene TRBV6-5; 8 bases are a match to TRBD1. Germline-derived CDR1 and CDR2 are MNHEY and SVGAGI. V shed 2 bases, J shed 8 bases, and the junction held 7 bases outside the gene matches. The CDR3 sequence is 14 residues long. As DNA, the CDR3 is TGTGCCAGCAGTTACGATGGGACAGGCAGAGGCTACACCTTC. Protein sequence: CASSYDGTGRGYTF.

The chain is built from TRBV27 and TRBJ2-7; D is ambiguous. CDR3 length equals 14 residues. V was pared by 2 bases and J by 4 bases, with 12 bases between. Germline CDR1 is MNHEY and CDR2 is SMNVEV (reference sequence). CDR3 DNA sequence: TGTGCCAGCAGTTTAAGAACATCCGTTTACGAGCAGTACTTC. This encodes CASSLRTSVYEQYF.

The CDR3 nucleotides are TGTGCCAGCAGCGACCCCGTCGGCGGGGAGACCCAGTACTTC. This gives the protein CASSDPVGGETQYF. The gene calls are TRBV6-2 or TRBV6-3 and TRBJ2-5; possible D gene TRBD2, 5 bases. The V gene lost 6 bases and the J gene lost 5 bases, with 16 bases spanning the gap. Germline CDR1 MNHEY, CDR2 SVGEGT. This CDR3 comprises 14 residues.

The chain recombines TRBV6-6 with TRBJ1-5; D possibly corresponds to TRBD1 (6 bases). V dropped 1 base and J dropped 4 bases, with 8 bases sitting between them. The CDR3 extends over 14 amino acids. Germline V gene data show CDR1 as MNHNY and CDR2 as SVGAGI (reference sequence). CDR3 sequence reads: CASSYFDRNQPQHF. The CDR3, as DNA: TGTGCCAGCAGTTACTTCGACAGGAATCAGCCCCAGCATTTT.

This clone was observed a few times. The rearrangement links TRBV18 to TRBJ2-7; TRBD2 matches at 13 bases. CDR1 is KGHSH and CDR2 is LQKENI in the germline V gene. This CDR3 is built from 13 residues. V shed 7 bases and J 7 bases; nucleotides not matched to a gene: 4. CDR3 sequence reads: CASLGLAGSEQYF. The CDR3 DNA reads TGTGCCAGCTTGGGACTAGCGGGGAGTGAGCAGTACTTC.

The rearrangement uses TRBV5-4 and TRBJ1-1; no definite D call. This CDR3 contains 16 residues. Trimming shortened V by 4 bases and J by 4 bases, and 20 bases separated the two germline ends. CDR1 and CDR2 (germline): SGHNT, YYREEE (reference sequence). The CDR3 bases are TGTGCCAGCAGCCCCGTTGAGGGAGGGTTGGGCACTGAAGCTTTCTTT. Its protein product is CASSPVEGGLGTEAFF.

The chain uses TRBV2 and TRBJ1-6; 7 bases match TRBD1. The V and J ends lost 1 base and 8 bases, in that order; junction bases with no gene match: 5. The CDR3 is 15 amino acids. Germline V gene data show CDR1 as SNHLY and CDR2 as FYNNEI. The CDR3 sequence is CASSEVGRGDSPLHF. CDR3 bases: TGTGCCAGCAGTGAAGTAGGCAGGGGGGATTCACCCCTCCACTTT. Using reference TRBV2 and TRBJ1-6 for the parts outside the CDR3, the full variable domain is EPEVTQTPSHQVTQMGQEVILRCVPISNHLYFYWYRQILGQKVEFLVSFYNNEISEKSEIFDDQFSVERPDGSNFTLKIRSTKLEDSAMYFCASSEVGRGDSPLHFGNGTRLTVT.

The V gene is TRBV5-8, the J gene TRBJ2-1; a possible D gene is TRBD1 (5 bases). V was trimmed by 4 bases and J by 7 bases, leaving 24 bases between them. This CDR3 contains 17 residues. Germline values: CDR1 SGHTS, CDR2 YDEGEE. CDR3 nucleotide sequence: TGTGCCAGCAGCCCCGGGCAGGGATGGGGTCCTCGGAATGAGCAGTTCTTC. Amino acids: CASSPGQGWGPRNEQFF.

CDR3 in amino acids: CAWTHGTSTDTQYF. The CDR3, as DNA: TGTGCCTGGACGCACGGGACTAGCACAGATACGCAGTATTTT. The rearrangement uses TRBV30 and TRBJ2-3; tentatively, D is TRBD2 (6 bases). Germline CDR1 GTSNPN, CDR2 SVGIG (reference sequence). The length of the CDR3 is 14 residues. V lost 4 bases and J lost 0, with 11 bases in between.

This clone was counted a single time. The chain has TRBV5-1 and TRBJ2-1; 7 bases map to TRBD2. Germline-derived CDR1 and CDR2 are SGHRS and YFSETQ. V lost 2 bases, J lost 9 bases, and 2 bases stayed unmatched. The length of the CDR3 is 12 residues. The CDR3: CASSFWGGEQFF. CDR3 in DNA: TGCGCCAGCAGCTTTTGGGGGGGTGAGCAGTTCTTC.

This clone was found once. This sample also contains other DNA sequences that code for the same CDR3. The rearrangement uses TRBV20-1 and TRBJ2-5; the D gene is possibly TRBD2 (6 bases). Trimming pared 0 bases from V and 7 bases from J, leaving 6 bases between. The germline V gene encodes CDR1 DFQATT and CDR2 SNEGSKA (reference sequence). The CDR3 is made up of 11 amino acids. The CDR3 sequence is CSAREGGTQYF. The CDR3 nucleotides are TGCAGTGCTAGAGAGGGGGGGACCCAGTACTTC.

The rearrangement links TRBV7-2 to TRBJ1-1; the D gene is possibly TRBD1 (5 bases). V gave up 1 base and J gave up 4 bases, with 7 bases separating them. Germline CDR1 SGHTA, CDR2 FQGNSA. The CDR3 totals 13 residues. The CDR3 region is CASSLEGVTEAFF. The CDR3 region has the DNA TGTGCCAGCAGCTTAGAAGGGGTCACTGAAGCTTTCTTT.

The genes are TRBV7-2 and TRBJ2-1; D is unresolved. This CDR3 has 15 amino acids. V dropped 2 bases and J dropped 2 bases, with 10 bases sitting between them. Germline CDR1 SGHTA, CDR2 FQGNSA. The CDR3 DNA reads TGTGCCAGCAGCTTATTGGCAGGCCCCTACAATGAGCAGTTCTTC. It codes for CASSLLAGPYNEQFF.